This is a list of T cell receptor beta chains from one sample in a study of blood T cell repertoires in COVID-19. Using immunoSEQ multiplex PCR, the repertoire was profiled, and TCRdb retains in-frame clones only, with some absent. The sample contains 500,000 or so clones, about nine tenths of which appear only once. The specimen was PBMCs or T cells enriched from blood (not recorded which). These receptors originate from a woman between 18 and 29 years old who had recovered from COVID-19. Both conserved end residues are part of each CDR3. A D gene is named only where the DNA matches it firmly. Size tells how often a clone was seen (once, few, many) or the class of an expanded clone, and some rows leave it out.

-	TRBJ2-7	TRBV30	-	TGTGCCGCCTCCCGGGGATACGAGCAGTACTTC	CAASRGYEQYF
-	TRBJ1-1	TRBV25-1	-	TGTGCCAGCAGTGCCGCGGGGTACACTGAAGCTTTCTTT	CASSAAGYTEAFF
TRBD1	TRBJ2-7	TRBV7-3	-	TGTGCCAGCAGCCCCACGGGGACCACAGGGGTGCAGTACTTC	CASSPTGTTGVQYF
-	TRBJ1-2	TRBV7-9	-	TGTGCCAGCAGCCCGGGCGGGGGCGCCTATGGCTACACCTTC	CASSPGGGAYGYTF
-	TRBJ1-2	TRBV5-1	-	TGCGCCAGCAGCCTGACGGGGGAAAACTATGGCTACACCTTC	CASSLTGENYGYTF
-	TRBJ1-2	TRBV6-1	-	TGTGCCAGCAGTGAAGCCGGTGGGGGGGATTCTAACTATGGCTACACCTTC	CASSEAGGGDSNYGYTF
-	TRBJ2-3	TRBV5-1	-	TGCGCCAGCAGCCCTAGGACAGGACTAACAGATACGCAGTATTTT	CASSPRTGLTDTQYF
-	TRBJ1-2	TRBV6-5	-	TGTGCCACCATGGGCGGGGGCTACACCTTC	CATMGGGYTF
TRBD2	TRBJ2-1	TRBV27	-	TGTGCCAGCACCCCCACTAGCGGGGGGGTTAACTTCGAGTTCTTC	CASTPTSGGVNFEFF
-	TRBJ2-7	TRBV6-5	-	TGTGCCAGCAGTTACCAGGGCCCAGGGGGAGGCTACGAGCAGTACTTC	CASSYQGPGGGYEQYF
-	TRBJ2-7	TRBV6-5	-	TGTGCCAGCAGTTACGATCTGGGGGGCTCCTACGAGCAGTACTTC	CASSYDLGGSYEQYF
TRBD2	TRBJ2-1	TRBV27	-	TGTGCCAGCAGTTTATCGGCGGGGGGGAATGAGCAGTTCTTC	CASSLSAGGNEQFF
-	TRBJ1-1	TRBV5-1	-	TGCGCCAGCAGTTCTTCTACGACAAGCGGGGGCACTGAAGCTTTCTTT	CASSSSTTSGGTEAFF
-	TRBJ1-6	TRBV6-5	-	TGTGCCAGCAGTTGGGTCCCGGGGAATTCACCCCTCCACTTT	CASSWVPGNSPLHF
-	TRBJ1-1	TRBV7-2	-	TGTGCCAGCAGCCACATCTGGCGGGCAGGGACTGAGAACACTGAAGCTTTCTTT	CASSHIWRAGTENTEAFF
TRBD1	TRBJ2-1	TRBV30	-	TGTGCCTGGAGTCCCCCGGACAGGGTGTTAACGAATGAGCAGTTCTTC	CAWSPPDRVLTNEQFF
-	TRBJ1-1	TRBV5-1	-	TGCGCCAGCTCCTTCACCACAGGGCCCCCTTTTGGGGCTTTCTTT	CASSFTTGPPFGAFF
-	TRBJ2-4	TRBV7-2	-	TGTGCCAGCAGCCCTCAAGCCAAGGCCAAAAACATTCAGTACTTC	CASSPQAKAKNIQYF
TRBD1	TRBJ2-7	TRBV6-5	-	TGTGCCAGCAGTTACGGCCCAGCGGGACAGGGTCGTGAGCAGTACTTC	CASSYGPAGQGREQYF
-	TRBJ1-2	TRBV27	-	TGTGCCAGCAGTCCGACCGACATCTCCCCCTATGGCTACACCTTC	CASSPTDISPYGYTF
TRBD1	TRBJ1-1	TRBV2	-	TGTGCCAGCAGTGGCCGGACAGGCACTGAAGCTTTCTTT	CASSGRTGTEAFF
TRBD2	TRBJ2-1	TRBV10-3	-	TGTGCCATCACCGGCTCTCTAGCGGGGGTTGGGAATGAGCAGTTCTTC	CAITGSLAGVGNEQFF
-	TRBJ2-7	TRBV18	-	TGTGCCAGCTCACCAACTGACTTAGCCTACGAGCAGTACTTC	CASSPTDLAYEQYF
-	TRBJ2-5	TRBV19	-	TGTGCCAGTAGTAGTGGGGCACTTCAAGAGACCCAGTACTTC	CASSSGALQETQYF
TRBD1	TRBJ2-7	TRBV10-3	-	TGTGCCGTACACCCGGGACAGGGCCGCGAGCAGTACTTC	CAVHPGQGREQYF
TRBD1	TRBJ1-1	TRBV3-1/TRBV3-2	-	TGTGCCAGCAGTCGGACAGGGGAAGGGGAAGCTTTCTTT	CASSRTGEGEAFF
-	TRBJ2-3	TRBV27	-	TGTGCCAGCAGTTTATGGGGGGAGACAACAGATACGCAGTATTTT	CASSLWGETTDTQYF
-	TRBJ2-6	TRBV28	-	TGTGCCAGCAGTTTATTCATCGTTGAGGAGAACTCCCTGAGCTCTGGGGCCAACGTCCTGACTTTC	CASSLFIVEENSLSSGANVLTF
TRBD1	TRBJ1-2	TRBV19	-	TGTGCCAGTACCCCCGGGACAGCCTCTAACTATGGCTACACCTTC	CASTPGTASNYGYTF
TRBD1	TRBJ1-1	TRBV6-5	-	TGTGCCAGCAGGGGGACAGATATGAACACTGAAGCTTTCTTT	CASRGTDMNTEAFF
-	TRBJ1-5	TRBV20-1	-	TGCAGTGCTAGAGTGGGCTCCACCCAGCATTTT	CSARVGSTQHF
-	TRBJ1-6	TRBV3-1/TRBV3-2	-	TGTGCCAGCAGCCAAGAGGGACACTGGGATTCACCCCTCCACTTT	CASSQEGHWDSPLHF
TRBD1	TRBJ2-3	TRBV15	-	TGTGCCACCAGCAGTGACAGGGCTAGCACAGATACGCAGTATTTT	CATSSDRASTDTQYF
TRBD1	TRBJ1-2	TRBV18	-	TGTGCCAGCTCACCAAGAAAGGGGACAGGCGGTGGCTACACCTTC	CASSPRKGTGGGYTF
-	TRBJ1-5	TRBV28	many	TGTGCCAGCTTGGTTTCAGGGAGCAATCAGCCCCAGCATTTT	CASLVSGSNQPQHF
TRBD1	TRBJ1-2	TRBV5-6	-	TGTGCCAGCAGCCCCGGACAGGGGGACGGCTACACCTTC	CASSPGQGDGYTF
-	TRBJ2-4	TRBV21-1	once	TGTGCCAGCAGCAATCAGAGGGCCCCGGAAAACATTCAGTACTTC	CASSNQRAPENIQYF
-	TRBJ1-1	TRBV2	-	TGTGCCAGCAGTGGCAGGGTCTTGATGTCGAACACTGAAGCTTTCTTT	CASSGRVLMSNTEAFF
-	TRBJ1-1	TRBV4-2	-	TGTGCCAGCAGCCCAGTACAGGGGAACACTGAAGCTTTCTTT	CASSPVQGNTEAFF
TRBD2	TRBJ2-7	TRBV2	once	TGTGCCAGCAGTGTACTAGCGGGGTACGAGCAGTACTTC	CASSVLAGYEQYF
TRBD1	TRBJ1-2	TRBV18	-	TGTGCCAGCTCTCCGGACAGGAGCCTCTATGGCTACACCTTC	CASSPDRSLYGYTF
TRBD2	TRBJ2-1	TRBV4-1	-	TGCGCCAGCAGCCAAGAACTAGCGGGGGGTCGTTCCTACAATGAGCAGTTCTTC	CASSQELAGGRSYNEQFF
-	TRBJ2-2	TRBV5-1	-	TGCGCCAGCAGCTTCGCACAACAGGGTTACGGGGAGCTGTTTTTT	CASSFAQQGYGELFF
-	TRBJ1-5	TRBV28	-	TGTGCCAGCAGTCTCCCCGGAGGACCCCAGCATTTT	CASSLPGGPQHF